This T cell receptor beta chain was sequenced during a study of CD8 T cells in ankylosing spondylitis. In the case of this clonotype: Its antigen remains unknown.

TCRdb reprocessed the 5' RACE reads via MiXCR and lists one record per CDR3 protein. The data show 750,000 to 850,000 distinct CDR3 sequences, 10% to 15% seen once. Findings of the study overall: A TCR beta motif made of roughly eight highly homologous variants seemed typical of ankylosing spondylitis blood. Disease-linked clones were CD8+ and relatively rare in peripheral blood. Matched ankylosing spondylitis synovial fluid reportedly showed significant enrichment of disease-linked clones.

The ends were cut back, 3 bases at V and 5 bases at J, with 7 bases in the middle. The CDR3 runs 12 residues. Germline CDR1 is SEHNR and CDR2 is FQNEAQ (reference sequence). The chain links TRBV7-9 to TRBJ1-1; D uncertain. The TCR comes from a male donor with ankylosing spondylitis. Material: blood, either unsorted or a sorted T cell fraction (not recorded which). This CDR3 reads CASSFGLTEAFF. The CDR3, as DNA: TGTGCCAGCAGCTTCGGGCTAACTGAAGCTTTCTTT.